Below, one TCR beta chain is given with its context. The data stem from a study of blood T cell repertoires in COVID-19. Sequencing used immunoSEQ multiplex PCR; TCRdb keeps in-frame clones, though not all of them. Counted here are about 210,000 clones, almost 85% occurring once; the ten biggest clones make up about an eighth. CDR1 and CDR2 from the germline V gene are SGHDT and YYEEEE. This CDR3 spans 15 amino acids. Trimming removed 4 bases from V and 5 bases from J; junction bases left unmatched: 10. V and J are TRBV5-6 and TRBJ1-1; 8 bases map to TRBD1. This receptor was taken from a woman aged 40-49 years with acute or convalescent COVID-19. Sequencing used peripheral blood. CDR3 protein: CASSLGTGRVTEAFF. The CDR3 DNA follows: TGTGCCAGCAGCCTAGGGACAGGACGGGTAACTGAAGCTTTCTTT.